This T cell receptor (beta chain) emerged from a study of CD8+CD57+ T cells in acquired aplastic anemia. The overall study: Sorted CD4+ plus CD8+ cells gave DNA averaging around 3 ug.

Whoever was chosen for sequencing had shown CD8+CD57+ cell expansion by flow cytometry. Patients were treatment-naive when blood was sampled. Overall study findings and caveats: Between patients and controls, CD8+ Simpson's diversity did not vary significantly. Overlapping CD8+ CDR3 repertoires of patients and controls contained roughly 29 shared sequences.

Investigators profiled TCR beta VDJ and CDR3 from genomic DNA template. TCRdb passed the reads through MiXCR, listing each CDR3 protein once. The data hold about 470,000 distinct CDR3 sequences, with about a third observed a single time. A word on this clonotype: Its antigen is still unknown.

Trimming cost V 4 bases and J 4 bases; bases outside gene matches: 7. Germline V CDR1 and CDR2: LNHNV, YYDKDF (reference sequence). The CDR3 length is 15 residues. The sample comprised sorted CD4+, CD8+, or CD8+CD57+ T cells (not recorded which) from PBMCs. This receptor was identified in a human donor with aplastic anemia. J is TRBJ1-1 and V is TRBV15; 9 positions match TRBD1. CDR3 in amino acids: CATSTGGQGSTEAFF. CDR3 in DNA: TGTGCCACCAGCACCGGGGGACAGGGTTCCACTGAAGCTTTCTTT.